Following are 27 T cell receptor beta chains from one sample sequenced in a study of vaccination and CD4 T cells after COVID-19. These receptors have no known antigen. The treatment is: approximately nine-day PBMC culture with coronavirus spike peptide pools or control peptides (ViraFEST assay). Investigators obtained the unexposed donor's CD4+ T cells before the COVID-19 pandemic (2011-2018). CD4+ T cells that had been cultured provided DNA sequenced with the Oncomine TCR Beta short-read assay. TCRdb analysed the PCR reads with MiXCR anew, one entry per CDR3 protein. The profile covers about 9,800 distinct CDR3 sequences, with over 30% appearing a single time and around an eighth taken by the ten largest. Sequenced: CD4+ T cells from blood, cultured in vitro. These receptors came from a human donor in good health.

The chain is built from TRBV27 and TRBJ1-1; 10 bases line up with TRBD1. This CDR3 comprises 15 residues. J was trimmed by 6 bases and V by 5 bases; bases with no gene match: 9. Germline CDR1 reads MNHEY; CDR2 reads SMNVEV (reference sequence). CDR3 coding DNA: TGTGCCAGCAGTGGGCGGACAGGGGGATTCGCTGAAGCTTTCTTT. Translation: CASSGRTGGFAEAFF.

This clonotype was observed a few times. The gene calls are TRBV2 and TRBJ1-2, with D possibly being TRBD1 (6 bases). The CDR3 runs to 14 residues. Per the germline V gene, CDR1 is SNHLY and CDR2 is FYNNEI. V was shortened by 3 bases and J by 1 base, with 9 bases between the two germline ends. The CDR3: CASSDKGDNYGYTF. The CDR3 DNA reads as TGTGCCAGCAGTGACAAGGGGGATAACTATGGCTACACCTTC.

Only a few counts were recorded for this clonotype. This chain connects TRBV11-3 to TRBJ1-1; D remains unclear. Germline V CDR1 and CDR2: SGHNT, YENEEA. The CDR3 loop spans 16 amino acids. V dropped 0 bases and J dropped 1 base, with 12 bases sitting between them. CDR3 in DNA: TGTGCCAGCAGCTTAGATCGATCAGGACGGAACACTGAAGCTTTCTTT. It codes for CASSLDRSGRNTEAFF.

The chain employs TRBV19 and TRBJ2-3; D possibly corresponds to TRBD2 (5 bases). V was pared by 4 bases and J by 9 bases, with 11 bases between. From germline, CDR1 is LNHDA and CDR2 SQIVND (reference sequence). This CDR3 is 12 amino acids long. CDR3 sequence (DNA): TGTGCCAGTAGTACCATGCCGGGGACGCAGTATTTT. It specifies CASSTMPGTQYF.

This clonotype was observed a handful of times. The chain recombines TRBV2 with TRBJ2-3, with no clear D. The length of the CDR3 is 14 residues. V shed 3 bases and J shed 0 bases, with 7 bases lying between them. Germline CDR1 SNHLY, CDR2 FYNNEI. In nucleotides, the CDR3 is TGTGCCAGCAGTGACGCAGAGAGCACAGATACGCAGTATTTT. Protein: CASSDAESTDTQYF.

The V gene is TRBV6-5, the J gene TRBJ2-3; D gene ambiguous. The CDR3 has 12 residues. Germline-derived CDR1 and CDR2 are MNHEY and SVGAGI. V lost 0 bases to trimming and J lost 14 bases, with 12 bases between them. The DNA of the CDR3 is TGTGCCAGCAGTTACTCATTTCGGGTTCGGTATTTT. Translation: CASSYSFRVRYF.

The chain has TRBV2 and TRBJ2-7, with TRBD1 matching 8 bases. V dropped 6 bases and J dropped 2; count of bases not matched to a gene: 6. CDR3 length equals 14 residues. Germline V gives CDR1 SNHLY, CDR2 FYNNEI. The DNA for the CDR3 is TGTGCCAGCAGGAAGGGACAGGTCACCTACGAGCAGTACTTC. It encodes CASRKGQVTYEQYF. Filled out from reference TRBV2 and TRBJ2-7, the complete variable domain reads EPEVTQTPSHQVTQMGQEVILRCVPISNHLYFYWYRQILGQKVEFLVSFYNNEISEKSEIFDDQFSVERPDGSNFTLKIRSTKLEDSAMYFCASRKGQVTYEQYFGPGTRLTVT.

The rearrangement uses TRBV2 and TRBJ1-2; 8 bases are shared with TRBD1. The CDR3 runs 14 residues. Per the germline V gene, CDR1 is SNHLY and CDR2 is FYNNEI. V trimming: 5 bases; J trimming: 5 bases; junction bases outside the gene matches: 7. Written as DNA, the CDR3 is TGTGCCAGCAGTCCGACAGGGGATGGATATGGCTACACCTTC. Protein sequence: CASSPTGDGYGYTF.

V gene TRBV5-6 combines with J gene TRBJ1-5; D gene unclear. Trimming left V 2 bases short and J 5 bases short, with 8 bases between. CDR1 and CDR2 (germline): SGHDT, YYEEEE. CDR3 length: 13 amino acids. CDR3 nucleotide sequence: TGTGCCAGCAGCTTTTCGGGCGATCAGCCCCAGCATTTT. Its translation: CASSFSGDQPQHF. Full variable domain (rest looked up from reference TRBV5-6 and TRBJ1-5): DAGVTQSPTHLIKTRGQQVTLRCSPKSGHDTVSWYQQALGQGPQFIFQYYEEEERQRGNFPDRFSGHQFPNYSSELNVNALLLGDSALYLCASSFSGDQPQHFGDGTRLSIL.

The gene calls are TRBV20-1 and TRBJ2-5; D call uncertain. Germline V gene lookup returns CDR1 DFQATT and CDR2 SNEGSKA (reference sequence). V lost 4 bases and J lost 5, with 11 bases in between. CDR3 length: 12 amino acids. The CDR3 reads CSAMIGMETQYF. In DNA, the CDR3 is TGCAGTGCTATGATTGGTATGGAGACCCAGTACTTC.

The chain recombines TRBV15 with TRBJ1-2, with D possibly being TRBD1 (6 bases). This CDR3 is built from 12 residues. Germline CDR1 LNHNV, CDR2 YYDKDF (reference sequence). The V end was cut by 1 base, the J end by 8 bases, with 8 bases between. The chain's CDR3 is CATSRGGRGYTF. CDR3 in DNA: TGTGCCACCAGCAGAGGGGGGCGGGGCTACACCTTC.

The J gene is TRBJ2-7, the V gene TRBV30, with a tentative D call TRBD2 (6 bases). Germline V gives CDR1 GTSNPN, CDR2 SVGIG (reference sequence). With 5 bases removed from V and 1 base from J, the gap between germline ends came to 21 bases. This CDR3 has 16 residues. CDR3: CAWDRSTGRMSYEQYF. DNA of the CDR3: TGTGCCTGGGACCGGTCCACCGGGAGAATGTCCTACGAGCAGTACTTC.

This clonotype showed up just a few times. The J gene is TRBJ2-3, the V gene TRBV10-1; TRBD2 agrees at 7 bases. The CDR3 loop spans 16 amino acids. J was trimmed by 4 bases and V by 2 bases; bases with no gene match: 9. Germline V gene data show CDR1 as WNHNN and CDR2 as SYGVQD (reference sequence). Here the CDR3 reads CASSEEVRGTPDTQYF. CDR3 sequence (DNA): TGCGCCAGCAGTGAGGAGGTGCGGGGGACCCCAGATACGCAGTATTTT.

This sequence joins TRBV5-1 and TRBJ2-7; TRBD2 aligns across 8 bases. Looked up from germline, CDR1 is SGHRS and CDR2 is YFSETQ. J gave up 4 bases and V 2 bases, and 8 bases lay outside the gene matches. This CDR3 spans 15 amino acids. The CDR3 nucleotides are TGCGCCAGCAGCTTCTCCCCCAGCGGGGGTTACGAGCAGTACTTC. Translating gives CASSFSPSGGYEQYF.

This clonotype came up a few times. This chain joins TRBV7-2 and TRBJ1-1; D is perhaps TRBD1 (5 bases). Trimming removed 1 base at V and 4 bases at J, with 13 bases between. From germline, CDR1 is SGHTA and CDR2 FQGNSA. The CDR3 length is 15 residues. CDR3 residues: CASSLEHRRVTEAFF. For the CDR3, the DNA is TGTGCCAGCAGCTTAGAACACCGCAGGGTCACTGAAGCTTTCTTT. The full variable domain, with the rest looked up from reference TRBV7-2 and TRBJ1-1, is GAGVSQSPSNKVTEKGKDVELRCDPISGHTALYWYRQSLGQGLEFLIYFQGNSAPDKSGLPSDRFSAERTGGSVSTLTIQRTQQEDSAVYLCASSLEHRRVTEAFFGQGTRLTVV.

The sample holds a few counts of this clonotype. V gene TRBV4-1 combines with J gene TRBJ2-3; 12 nucleotides match TRBD2. In germline, CDR1 is MGHRA, CDR2 YSYEKL. This CDR3 comprises 17 residues. Unmatched junction bases numbered 5, after V lost 1 base and J lost 3 bases. The CDR3 DNA follows: TGCGCCAGCAGCCAAGCCCCGACTAGCGGGGGAACAGATACGCAGTATTTT. It is translated as CASSQAPTSGGTDTQYF.

The chain couples TRBV7-8 to TRBJ1-1, with D perhaps matching TRBD1 (6 bases). CDR1 is SGHVS, CDR2 FQNEAQ, per germline. Trimming shortened V by 5 bases and J by 1 base, and 11 bases separated the two germline ends. The CDR3 length is 14 residues. CDR3 DNA: TGTGCCAGCAGCCCCCTAGGGGGGAACACTGAAGCTTTCTTT. It specifies CASSPLGGNTEAFF.

In this sample, this clonotype turned up a few times. The chain uses TRBV19 and TRBJ1-6, with a tentative D call TRBD1 (5 bases). The CDR3 sequence is 14 residues long. Germline CDR1 reads LNHDA; CDR2 reads SQIVND (reference sequence). Between the trimmed V and J ends, which lost 7 bases and 4 bases, there was a span of 11 bases. The CDR3 here is CASTLDSYNSPLHF. DNA of the CDR3: TGTGCCAGTACCCTAGACAGTTATAATTCACCCCTCCACTTT.

This clonotype appeared a few times. The chain joins TRBV28 to TRBJ1-2, with 9 bases fitting TRBD1. J gave up 13 bases and V 3 bases, and 6 bases lay outside the gene matches. The CDR3 loop spans 12 amino acids. Germline V lookup: CDR1 MDHEN, CDR2 SYDVKM. The CDR3 nucleotides read TGTGCCAGCAGTTTTGGACAGGGGCTCGTCACCTTC. Amino acids: CASSFGQGLVTF.

The table lists this clonotype with a few counts. The gene calls are TRBV6-1 and TRBJ1-6, with D uncertain. This CDR3 contains 13 residues. Per the germline V gene, CDR1 is MNHNS and CDR2 is SASEGT. The V and J ends lost 6 bases and 5 bases respectively, with 8 bases between them. CDR3 sequence: CASRPIDNSPLHF. The CDR3, as DNA: TGTGCCAGCAGGCCAATTGATAATTCACCCCTCCACTTT.

The chain combines TRBV29-1 with TRBJ2-3; 14 bases line up with TRBD2. The CDR3 is made up of 16 amino acids. CDR1 is SQVTM, CDR2 ANQGSEA, per germline. The V segment lost 6 bases and the J segment 0 bases; nucleotides outside the gene matches: 5. The CDR3 sequence: CSVQGLAGASTDTQYF. The CDR3 DNA follows: TGCAGCGTCCAGGGACTAGCGGGGGCTAGCACAGATACGCAGTATTTT.

A few counts support this clonotype. The rearrangement uses TRBV19 and TRBJ2-7; tentatively, D is TRBD1 or TRBD2 (7 bases each). CDR3 length: 15 amino acids. Germline CDR1 reads LNHDA; CDR2 reads SQIVND (reference sequence). Trimming took 6 bases from V and 7 from J, leaving 22 bases between them. The DNA of the CDR3 is TGTGCCAGTAGGCGCGCAGGGGGGGGAGCAGGTGAGCAGTACTTC. Amino acids: CASRRAGGGAGEQYF.

The V gene is TRBV6-1, the J gene TRBJ1-1; no clear D. The V end was cut by 10 bases, the J end by 1 base, with 16 bases between. The CDR3 totals 14 residues. Germline V gene data show CDR1 as MNHNS and CDR2 as SASEGT. CDR3 nucleotides: TGTGCCAACGACCTACTTCAGGAGAACACTGAAGCTTTCTTT. Translating it yields CANDLLQENTEAFF.

This clonotype showed up just a few times. This chain uses TRBV6-5 with TRBJ2-7, with D perhaps assigned TRBD1 or TRBD2 (5 bases each). CDR1 MNHEY and CDR2 SVGAGI come from the germline V gene. The CDR3 sequence is 15 residues long. Trimming pared 2 bases from V and 4 bases from J, leaving 15 bases between. The CDR3 region has the DNA TGTGCCAGCAGTTACAAGCTAGGGACGAAGTACGAGCAGTACTTC. It encodes CASSYKLGTKYEQYF.

This clonotype has a handful of counts. This sequence joins TRBV7-6 and TRBJ2-2; TRBD2 matches at 8 bases. The junction had 10 bases not matched to a gene; V was cut back by 5 bases and J by 2 bases. CDR1 and CDR2 from the germline V gene are SGHVS and FNYEAQ. The CDR3 sequence is 17 residues long. This CDR3 is CASSLLAGGRNTGELFF. In DNA form, the CDR3 reads TGTGCCAGCAGCCTCCTGGCGGGGGGCCGAAACACCGGGGAGCTGTTTTTT.

This rearrangement joins TRBV30 to TRBJ2-7; 11 bases map to TRBD2. Trimming took 3 bases from V and 4 from J; bases not matched to a gene: 8. Looked up from germline, CDR1 is GTSNPN and CDR2 is SVGIG (reference sequence). This CDR3 region has 15 residues. The CDR3 DNA sequence: TGTGCCTGGAGGGCTCCGGGACTAGCGGCATACGAGCAGTACTTC. Its translation: CAWRAPGLAAYEQYF.

This clonotype was seen more than once but under ten times. The chain employs TRBV6-1 and TRBJ1-5; the D is unclear. CDR1 and CDR2 (germline): MNHNS, SASEGT. The ends were cut back, 7 bases at V and 2 bases at J, with 12 bases in the middle. The CDR3 contains 14 residues. The CDR3 nucleotides read TGTGCCAGCATCCGGTATCTGGGCAATCAGCCCCAGCATTTT. This sequence encodes CASIRYLGNQPQHF.